The TCR beta chain under discussion was sequenced for a study of regulatory T cells in long-lasting Graves disease. This clonotype was observed many times. The antigen remains unidentified. Study-wide findings and caveats: The study found TRBV28, TRBJ1-2 and TRBJ2-5 favored in persistent disease.

The CDR3 has 18 residues. Per germline, CDR1 SEHNR and CDR2 FQNEAQ (reference sequence). Germline trimming cut 5 bases from V and 6 bases from J; bases unmatched to any gene: 14. The time point here: newly diagnosed GD, antithyroid drugs for less than 3 months. PBMCs were the source of the RNA used for TCR sequencing. The authors built TCR beta libraries using iRepertoire HTBI primers and Arm-PCR of CDR3 regions. Each CDR3 protein gets one entry after TCRdb re-called the multiplex PCR reads with MiXCR. This repertoire shows around 400,000 distinct CDR3 sequences, 10% to 15% found once; its top ten account for under 20%. This sample was shared with a second study, whose subject was T cells in Graves' hyperthyroidism and ophthalmopathy. This second report adds: Peripheral blood also featured most of the thyroid clonotypes expanded above 0.001.

The chain joins TRBV7-9 to TRBJ2-1; 12 positions agree with TRBD2. Source: peripheral blood mononuclear cells (PBMCs), taken at new diagnosis, from a patient treated with antithyroid drugs. The origin of this receptor is a young woman with Graves disease. The CDR3 protein is CASSPPPGLAGDFNEQFF. In DNA form, the CDR3 reads TGTGCCAGCAGCCCCCCTCCGGGACTAGCGGGTGATTTCAATGAGCAGTTCTTC. The full variable domain, with the rest looked up from reference TRBV7-9 and TRBJ2-1, is DTGVSQNPRHKITKRGQNVTFRCDPISEHNRLYWYRQTLGQGPEFLTYFQNEAQLEKSRLLSDRFSAERPKGSFSTLEIQRTEQGDSAMYLCASSPPPGLAGDFNEQFFGPGTRLTVL.